These T cell receptor beta chains were read from a single sample in a study of sequential checkpoint blockade in melanoma. Sequenced by immunoSEQ multiplex PCR; TCRdb stores in-frame clones only, minus some. In the table there are approximately 20,000 clones, around 70% of which are singletons. This sample comprised tumor tissue (inferred from file names), obtained from a patient given nivolumab and ipilimumab in sequence. Receptors originate from a human donor with melanoma. CDR3s leave out the opening cysteine and the closing phenylalanine or tryptophan.

J: TRBJ1-4; V: TRBV9; CDR3: ASSAPGLNEKLF
J: TRBJ1-5; V: TRBV12-5; CDR3: ASAIGGAPSNQPQH
J: TRBJ1-1; V: TRBV11-3; CDR3: ASSQNRRGATGENTEAF
J: TRBJ2-7; V: TRBV11-3; CDR3: ASSLRQGDYEQY
J: TRBJ2-5; V: TRBV6-8; CDR3: AVTGGGETQY
J: TRBJ2-3; V: TRBV7-1; CDR3: ASSISRTSGSGDTQY
J: TRBJ1-2; V: TRBV28; CDR3: ASSFVGKFNYGYT
J: TRBJ1-1; V: TRBV5-5; CDR3: ASSPRLGLTEAF
J: TRBJ2-2; V: TRBV11-3; CDR3: ASSRPGTDFTGELF
J: TRBJ2-2; V: TRBV5-1; CDR3: ASSFQGAGTGELF
J: TRBJ1-5; V: TRBV19; CDR3: ASSMSTGGNQPQH
J: TRBJ2-7; V: TRBV9; CDR3: ASSVGPGQGQYEQY
J: TRBJ1-6; V: TRBV18; CDR3: ASSPDRGSPLH
J: TRBJ1-6; V: TRBV19; CDR3: ASSLNGQTNSPLH
J: TRBJ2-7; V: TRBV2; CDR3: ASTLGDRGYEQY
J: TRBJ2-5; V: TRBV9; CDR3: ASSEGTAGETQY
J: TRBJ2-1; V: TRBV9; CDR3: ASSFLLGDEQF
J: TRBJ2-5; V: TRBV9; CDR3: ASSDARRPGETQY
J: TRBJ1-1; V: TRBV6-8; CDR3: ASMVGPNTEAF
J: TRBJ1-1; V: TRBV7-2; CDR3: ASSSQALTNTEAF
J: TRBJ1-2; V: TRBV19; CDR3: ASSMNSPYGYT
J: TRBJ1-5; V: TRBV8-2; CDR3: ASSWGSGNQPQH
J: TRBJ1-1; V: TRBV25-1; CDR3: ASRGEGKNTEAF
J: TRBJ2-3; V: TRBV12-5; CDR3: ASTVQGWTDTQY
J: TRBJ2-7; V: TRBV28; CDR3: ASSLGGGTYEQY
J: TRBJ2-1; V: TRBV7-6; CDR3: ASSGTSGARDEQF
J: TRBJ2-1; V: TRBV23-1; CDR3: ASSPGLAGALPF
J: TRBJ1-1; V: TRBV23-1; CDR3: ASRGLWNTEAF
J: TRBJ2-7; V: TRBV30; CDR3: AWSVVRGNEQY